The source of this T cell receptor (beta chain) is a study of T cell responses to AZD1222 COVID-19 vaccine. Study-level points and caveats: Donors skewed white British and female; clonal diversity was possibly underestimated. The repertoires were collected only after the peak T cell response. Spike was spanned by vaccine-associated CD4 TCRs, with dominance at 160-218 and 743-854. The reported proportion of spike-specific TCRs targeting unmutated variant regions was nearly half.

The germline V gene encodes CDR1 SGHTA and CDR2 FQGNSA. This CDR3 has 15 residues. The junction had 8 bases not matched to a gene; V was cut back by 4 bases and J by 4 bases. Regarding this clone: The antigen is unknown.

The repertoire was sequenced with immunoSEQ multiplex PCR; TCRdb's copy has only in-frame clones and lacks some. Seen here are more than 85,000 clones, around 85% observed once, and the top ten hold over 7.5%. The receptor was derived from an adult in good health. V is TRBV7-2 and J is TRBJ1-1, with 8 bases fitting TRBD1. This specimen consisted of peripheral blood, obtained on day 0 of AZD1222 vaccination. The CDR3 sequence: CASSSLTGGTTEAFF. Here the CDR3 DNA reads TGTGCCAGCAGCTCCTTAACAGGGGGAACCACTGAAGCTTTCTTT.